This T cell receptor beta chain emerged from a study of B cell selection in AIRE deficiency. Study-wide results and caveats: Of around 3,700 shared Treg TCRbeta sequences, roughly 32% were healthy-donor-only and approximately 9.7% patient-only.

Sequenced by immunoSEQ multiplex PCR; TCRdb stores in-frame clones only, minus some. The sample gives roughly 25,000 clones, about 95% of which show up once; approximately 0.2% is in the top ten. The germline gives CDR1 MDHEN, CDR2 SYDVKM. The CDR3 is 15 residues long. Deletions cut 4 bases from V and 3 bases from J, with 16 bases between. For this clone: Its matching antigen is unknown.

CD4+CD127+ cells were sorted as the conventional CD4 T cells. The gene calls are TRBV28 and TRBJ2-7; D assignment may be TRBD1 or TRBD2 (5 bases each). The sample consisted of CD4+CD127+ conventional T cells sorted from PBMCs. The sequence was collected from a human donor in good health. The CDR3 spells CASSSGLGRNYEQYF. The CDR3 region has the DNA TGTGCCAGCAGTTCAGGCTTGGGACGGAACTACGAGCAGTACTTC.